The present T cell receptor (beta chain) was sequenced within a study of blood T cell repertoires in COVID-19 (dated by TCRdb to about 2020). Looking at the study overall: Samples from collaborators originated in the United States, Italy and Spain and spanned both the acute and convalescent phases of COVID-19. A freely available public database, intended as a resource for researchers studying the immune response to SARS-CoV-2, is where the repertoires were released. The samples were drawn from two sources: the first 160 participants of the ongoing ImmuneRACE study, and 1,254 subjects contributed by 6 global collaborators. The prospective study material was composed of cDNA or gDNA derived from T cells, B-cell-depleted T cells, or PBMCs. Sample metadata almost always included a de-identified subject ID, COVID-19 status, age in years and sex. Where available, HLA class I and class II types were taken from metadata supplied by the sample provider and were not determined by assay-based typing. Deeply sampled blood TCRbeta repertoires from subjects exposed to, actively infected with, or recovered from COVID-19 were included in the dataset.

The immunoSEQ Assay, a bias-controlled multiplex PCR, was used to amplify TCRbeta CDR3 regions from genomic DNA. On the authors' methods: The number of nucleated cells in each sample was estimated by amplification of reference gene primers within the assay. To quantify the absolute abundance of each unique TCRbeta CDR3 rearrangement, sequence reads were collapsed and filtered. For each sample, productive Simpson clonality was calculated by taking the square root of Simpson's diversity index across productive rearrangements. What TCRdb holds here is the immuneACCESS table cut down to in-frame rearrangements. Part of the clones is not present; checked against another copy, under half of the missing clones reflect an unresolved V gene, and the others are unexplained. V and J calls and clone size come straight from that table; D and trimming were deduced from the DNA. In all, the sample holds 210,000 or so clones, and roughly 80% of those were seen once. The biggest ten clones account for approximately 8% of the sample.

One collaborating source in Seattle enrolled patients while the patients were actively infected and followed the patients over time throughout the course of disease. Whole blood was collected in K2EDTA tubes by collaborating institutions according to the institutions' own protocols. For TCRbeta analysis, collaborators shipped samples in one of three forms: frozen whole blood, isolated PBMCs, or DNA extracted from either of those sample types. In regard to this clone: Its specific antigen is unknown. No per-base quality is available; no much larger clone lies one base away.

Beyond this particular receptor, the publication reports: The amount of clinical and demographic metadata varied by source and participant and was provided uncurated.

The sequenced sample consisted of peripheral blood. The sequence came from a woman of 80 years or more with COVID-19, enrolled during active disease.

The DNA is as follows: TGTGCCAGCAGCTCTTCCGGGACACATCAGCCCCAGCATTTT. This translates into CASSSSGTHQPQHF. The chain joins TRBV7-9 to TRBJ1-5; TRBD1 is a weak D gene call, 6 bases matching. The CDR3 goes from the cysteine to the phenylalanine over 14 residues. Kept here is only the CDR3 DNA, which spans 42 bases and is read in frame from base 1. V is pared back by 4 bases and J by 5 bases, with 12 bases lying between the germline termini. For CDR1 and CDR2, the germline V gene (reference sequence) lists SEHNR and FQNEAQ.